The T cell receptor beta chain described here comes from a study of T cell repertoires in cytomegalovirus infection. Across the whole study: As its CMV epitopes, the study selected recently identified HLA-C-restricted and well-studied HLA-B-restricted targets. Carrying CMV and the relevant HLA type showed in public TCR beta signatures. Study outcomes and limitations: CMV carriers having the relevant HLA were flagged by cumulative public TCR beta family frequency. HLA-C-restricted CMV clonotypes gave the most frequent clonotype in two of eight donors.

TCRdb recomputed calls from the reads with MiXCR, one row per CDR3 protein. This sample carries 350,000 to 400,000 distinct CDR3 sequences, just under 35% of them seen once, and the ten largest clones take approximately 13%. This clonotype has at least ten counts. Its target is unknown. Trimming removed 1 base at V and 7 bases at J, with 10 bases between. CDR3 size: 13 residues. Germline CDR1 reads SSHAT; CDR2 reads FNYEAQ (reference sequence). The receptor was derived from a human donor in good health (CMV status not recorded). Some clones in this sample may be carry-over from other donors' samples. This material consisted of cultured PBMCs, taken from culture after CMV antigen stimulation. The chain recombines TRBV7-7 with TRBJ1-1; possible D gene TRBD1, 6 bases. The CDR3 loop reads CASSLDEGGEAFF. CDR3 in DNA: TGTGCCAGCAGCTTAGATGAGGGGGGTGAAGCTTTCTTT.